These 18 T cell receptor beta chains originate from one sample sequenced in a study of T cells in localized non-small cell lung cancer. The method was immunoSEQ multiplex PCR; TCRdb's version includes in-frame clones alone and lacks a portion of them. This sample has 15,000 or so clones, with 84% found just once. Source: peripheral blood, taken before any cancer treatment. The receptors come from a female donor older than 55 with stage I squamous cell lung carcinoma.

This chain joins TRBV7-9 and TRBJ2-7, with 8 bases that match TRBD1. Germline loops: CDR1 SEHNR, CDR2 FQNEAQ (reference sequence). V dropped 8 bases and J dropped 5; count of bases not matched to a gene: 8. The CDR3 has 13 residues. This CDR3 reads CASGRQGWDEQYF. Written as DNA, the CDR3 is TGTGCCAGCGGCAGACAGGGGTGGGACGAGCAGTACTTC.

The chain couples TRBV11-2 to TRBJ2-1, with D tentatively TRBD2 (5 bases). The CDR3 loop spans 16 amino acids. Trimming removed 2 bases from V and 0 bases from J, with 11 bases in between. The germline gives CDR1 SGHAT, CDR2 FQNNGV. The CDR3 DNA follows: TGTGCCAGCAGCTTAAGAGCGGATAGCTCCTACAATGAGCAGTTCTTC. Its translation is CASSLRADSSYNEQFF.

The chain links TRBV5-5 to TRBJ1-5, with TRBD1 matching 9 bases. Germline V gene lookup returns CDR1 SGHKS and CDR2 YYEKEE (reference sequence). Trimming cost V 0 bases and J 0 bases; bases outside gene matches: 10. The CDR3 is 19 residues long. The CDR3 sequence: CASSLDGTGNLYSNQPQHF. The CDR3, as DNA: TGTGCCAGCAGCTTGGATGGGACAGGGAACCTTTATAGCAATCAGCCCCAGCATTTT.

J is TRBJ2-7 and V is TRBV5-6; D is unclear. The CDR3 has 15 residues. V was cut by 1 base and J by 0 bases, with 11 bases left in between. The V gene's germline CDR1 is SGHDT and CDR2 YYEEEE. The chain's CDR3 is CASSLSGRSSYEQYF. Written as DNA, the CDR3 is TGTGCCAGCAGCTTGTCGGGCCGGAGCTCCTACGAGCAGTACTTC.

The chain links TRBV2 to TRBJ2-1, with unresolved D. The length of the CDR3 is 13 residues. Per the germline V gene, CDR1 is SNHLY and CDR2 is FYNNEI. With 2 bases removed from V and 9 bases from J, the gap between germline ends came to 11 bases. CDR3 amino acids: CASSEQGHGEQFF. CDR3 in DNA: TGTGCCAGCAGTGAACAAGGTCACGGTGAGCAGTTCTTC.

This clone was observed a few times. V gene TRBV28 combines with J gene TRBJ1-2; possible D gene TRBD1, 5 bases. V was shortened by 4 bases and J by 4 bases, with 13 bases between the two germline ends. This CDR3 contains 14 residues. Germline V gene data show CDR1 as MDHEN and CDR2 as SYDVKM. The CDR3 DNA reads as TGTGCCAGCAGTTCGTCGGACAAGCTCTATGGCTACACCTTC. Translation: CASSSSDKLYGYTF.

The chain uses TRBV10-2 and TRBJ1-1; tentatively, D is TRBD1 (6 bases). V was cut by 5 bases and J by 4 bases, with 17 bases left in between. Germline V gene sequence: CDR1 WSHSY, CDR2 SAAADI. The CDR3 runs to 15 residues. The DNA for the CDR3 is TGCGCCAGCAGTTTGCGGGGGGGGCGAGGCACTGAAGCTTTCTTT. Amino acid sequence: CASSLRGGRGTEAFF.

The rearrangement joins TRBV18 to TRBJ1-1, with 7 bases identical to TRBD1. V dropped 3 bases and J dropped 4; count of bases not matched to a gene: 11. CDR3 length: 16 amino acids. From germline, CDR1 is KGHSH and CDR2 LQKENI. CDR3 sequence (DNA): TGTGCCAGCTCACCTGAACGACAGGGATTGGGCACTGAAGCTTTCTTT. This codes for CASSPERQGLGTEAFF. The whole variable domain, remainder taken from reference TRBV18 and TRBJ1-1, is NAGVMQNPRHLVRRRGQEARLRCSPMKGHSHVYWYRQLPEEGLKFMVYLQKENIIDESGMPKERFSAEFPKEGPSILRIQQVVRGDSAAYFCASSPERQGLGTEAFFGQGTRLTVV.

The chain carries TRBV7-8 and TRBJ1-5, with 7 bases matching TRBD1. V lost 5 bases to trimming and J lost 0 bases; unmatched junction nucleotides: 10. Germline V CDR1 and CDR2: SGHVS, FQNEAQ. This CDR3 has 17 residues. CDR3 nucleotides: TGTGCCAGCAGCCTCGGGACAGATTTCTATAGCAATCAGCCCCAGCATTTT. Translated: CASSLGTDFYSNQPQHF. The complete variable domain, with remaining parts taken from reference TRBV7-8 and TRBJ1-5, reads GAGVSQSPRYKVAKRGQDVALRCDPISGHVSLFWYQQALGQGPEFLTYFQNEAQLDKSGLPSDRFFAERPEGSVSTLKIQRTQQEDSAVYLCASSLGTDFYSNQPQHFGDGTRLSIL.

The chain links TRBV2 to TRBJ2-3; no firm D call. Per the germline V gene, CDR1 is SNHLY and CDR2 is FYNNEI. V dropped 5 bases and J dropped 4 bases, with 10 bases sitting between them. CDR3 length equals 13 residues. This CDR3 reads CASSLLSADTQYF. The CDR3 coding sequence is TGTGCCAGCAGTTTGCTATCGGCAGATACGCAGTATTTT.

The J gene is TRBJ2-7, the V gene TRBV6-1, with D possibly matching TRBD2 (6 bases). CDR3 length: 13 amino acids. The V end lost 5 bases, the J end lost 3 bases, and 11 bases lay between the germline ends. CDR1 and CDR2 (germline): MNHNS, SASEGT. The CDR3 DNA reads TGTGCCAGCAGTCCGCTGGGACTCTACGAGCAGTACTTC. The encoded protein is CASSPLGLYEQYF.

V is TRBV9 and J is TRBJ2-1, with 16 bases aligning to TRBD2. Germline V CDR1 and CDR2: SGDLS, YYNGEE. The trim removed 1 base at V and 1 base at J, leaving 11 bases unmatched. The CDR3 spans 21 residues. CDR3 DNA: TGTGCCAGCAGCGTAACGCGAAGAGGGACTAGCGGGGGGGATTCCTACAATGAGCAGTTCTTC. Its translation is CASSVTRRGTSGGDSYNEQFF.

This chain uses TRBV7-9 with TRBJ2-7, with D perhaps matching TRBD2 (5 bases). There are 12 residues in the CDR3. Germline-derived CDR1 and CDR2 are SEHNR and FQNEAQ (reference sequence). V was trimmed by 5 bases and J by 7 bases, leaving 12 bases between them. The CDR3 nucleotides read TGTGCCAGCAGCCCGTCGGGGTCGGAGCAGTACTTC. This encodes CASSPSGSEQYF.

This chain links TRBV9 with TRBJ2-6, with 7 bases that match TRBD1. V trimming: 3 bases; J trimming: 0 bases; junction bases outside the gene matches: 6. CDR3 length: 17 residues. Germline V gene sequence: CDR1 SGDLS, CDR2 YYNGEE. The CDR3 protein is CASSARDSYSGANVLTF. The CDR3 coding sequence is TGTGCCAGCAGCGCTCGGGACAGTTACTCTGGGGCCAACGTCCTGACTTTC.

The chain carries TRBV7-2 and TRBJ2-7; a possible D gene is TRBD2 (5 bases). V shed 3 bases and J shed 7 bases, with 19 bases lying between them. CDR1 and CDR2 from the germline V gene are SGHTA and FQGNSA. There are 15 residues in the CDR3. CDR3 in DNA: TGTGCCAGCAGCTTCCGGATGGCTAGCCTGGGGGAGCAGTACTTC. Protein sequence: CASSFRMASLGEQYF.

CDR3 in amino acids: CASSSFREKQTYNEQFF. The CDR3 nucleotides are TGTGCCAGCAGCTCTTTTCGTGAAAAACAGACCTACAATGAGCAGTTCTTC. The chain has TRBV11-2 and TRBJ2-1; D is undetermined. The CDR3 extends over 17 amino acids. Trimming cost V 4 bases and J 2 bases, with 18 bases left between them. In germline, CDR1 is SGHAT, CDR2 FQNNGV.

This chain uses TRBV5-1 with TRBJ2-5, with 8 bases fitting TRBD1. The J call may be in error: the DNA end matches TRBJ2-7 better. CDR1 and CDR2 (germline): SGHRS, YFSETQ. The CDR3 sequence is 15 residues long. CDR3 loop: CASSLSGQGAYEQYF. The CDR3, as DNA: TGCGCCAGCAGCTTGAGTGGTCAGGGGGCTTACGAGCAGTACTTC.

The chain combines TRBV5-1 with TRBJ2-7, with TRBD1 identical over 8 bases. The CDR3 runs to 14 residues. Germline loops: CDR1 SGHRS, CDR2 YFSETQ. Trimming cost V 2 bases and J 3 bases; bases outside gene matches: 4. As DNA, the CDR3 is TGCGCCAGCAGCTTCCAGGGGGCTTACTACGAGCAGTACTTC. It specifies CASSFQGAYYEQYF.